The clone carrying this T cell receptor beta chain was picked up a small number of times. Germline V CDR1 and CDR2: ENHRY, SYGVKD. V shed 4 bases and J shed 3 bases, with 8 bases lying between them. There are 13 residues in the CDR3. TCRdb re-derived calls from the 5' RACE reads in MiXCR, one entry per CDR3 protein. This table has more than 65,000 distinct CDR3 sequences, around 13% appearing once. This sample was included in a study of early T cells in non-severe SARS-CoV-2 infection. Study as a whole: Unpaired chains resulted from sequencing bulk RNA of unsorted whole blood.

The chain recombines TRBV10-3 with TRBJ2-3; D is undetermined. This receptor was obtained from an adult who was a healthcare worker with PCR-confirmed SARS-CoV-2 infection or an uninfected control (not recorded which). Specimen: whole blood. The CDR3 DNA reads TGTGCCATCAGTGCAGACGCTACAGATACGCAGTATTTT. Its translation is CAISADATDTQYF.